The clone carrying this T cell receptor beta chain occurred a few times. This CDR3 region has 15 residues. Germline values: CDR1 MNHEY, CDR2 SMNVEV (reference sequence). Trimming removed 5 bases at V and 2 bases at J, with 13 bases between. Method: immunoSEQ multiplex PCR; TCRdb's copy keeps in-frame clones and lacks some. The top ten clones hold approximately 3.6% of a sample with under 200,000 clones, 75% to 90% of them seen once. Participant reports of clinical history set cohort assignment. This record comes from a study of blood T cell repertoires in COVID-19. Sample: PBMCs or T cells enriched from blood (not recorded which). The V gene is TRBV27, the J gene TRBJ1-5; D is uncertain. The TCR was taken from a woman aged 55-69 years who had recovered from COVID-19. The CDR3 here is CASSPLVVGNQPQHF. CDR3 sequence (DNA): TGTGCCAGCAGTCCCCTAGTGGTTGGCAATCAGCCCCAGCATTTT.